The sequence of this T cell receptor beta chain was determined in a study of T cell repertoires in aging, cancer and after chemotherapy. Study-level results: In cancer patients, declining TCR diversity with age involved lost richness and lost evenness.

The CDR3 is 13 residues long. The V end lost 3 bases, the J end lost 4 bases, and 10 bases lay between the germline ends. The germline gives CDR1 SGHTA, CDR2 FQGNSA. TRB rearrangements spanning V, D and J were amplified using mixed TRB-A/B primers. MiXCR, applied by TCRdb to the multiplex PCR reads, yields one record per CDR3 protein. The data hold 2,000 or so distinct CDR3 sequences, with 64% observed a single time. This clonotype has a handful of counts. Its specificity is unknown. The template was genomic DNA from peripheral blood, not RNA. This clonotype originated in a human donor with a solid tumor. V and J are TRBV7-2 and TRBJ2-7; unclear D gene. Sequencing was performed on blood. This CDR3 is CASSFSRSYEQYF. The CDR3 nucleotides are TGTGCCAGCAGCTTTAGTCGATCGTACGAGCAGTACTTC.